Listed below are T cell receptor beta chains from one sample, sequenced in a study of T cells in localized non-small cell lung cancer. TCRdb's table, derived via immunoSEQ multiplex PCR, lists solely in-frame clones and lacks some. The table includes tens of thousands of clones, about 87% detected once. The sequencing here drew on peripheral blood, taken before any cancer treatment. These receptors all stem from a man aged 35-75 years with stage I squamous cell lung carcinoma. Both conserved end residues are part of each CDR3. A D gene is named only where the DNA matches it firmly. Clone size is given for some rows only: seen once, a few or many times, or a class if the clone is expanded.

d_gene: .
v_gene: TRBV25-1
abundance: few
j_gene: TRBJ2-7
CDR3nt: TGTGCCAGCAGTGGCCCGCAGGGCCTTTCCTACGAGCAGTACTTC
CDR3aa: CASSGPQGLSYEQYF

d_gene: .
v_gene: TRBV20-1
abundance: .
j_gene: TRBJ1-2
CDR3nt: TGCAGTGCCCGAGGGGATGGCTACACCTTC
CDR3aa: CSARGDGYTF

d_gene: .
v_gene: TRBV6-4
abundance: few
j_gene: TRBJ1-1
CDR3nt: TGTGCCAGCAGTGTCGACAGTGTAGGAGAAGCTTTCTTT
CDR3aa: CASSVDSVGEAFF

d_gene: .
v_gene: TRBV6-1
abundance: once
j_gene: TRBJ1-2
CDR3nt: TGTGCCAGCAGTGAAAGTGGGGACTACTATGGCTACACCTTC
CDR3aa: CASSESGDYYGYTF

d_gene: .
v_gene: TRBV5-1
abundance: .
j_gene: TRBJ1-1
CDR3nt: TGCGCCAGCAGCTCGGGGGGTATAGTAAACACTGAAGCTTTCTTT
CDR3aa: CASSSGGIVNTEAFF

d_gene: TRBD1
v_gene: TRBV11-3
abundance: .
j_gene: TRBJ2-4
CDR3nt: TGTGCCAGCAGCTTTGGACAGGGGAACATTCAGTACTTC
CDR3aa: CASSFGQGNIQYF

d_gene: .
v_gene: TRBV29-1
abundance: .
j_gene: TRBJ2-7
CDR3nt: TGCAGCGTTGGGCCCGGGGACGAGCAGTACTTC
CDR3aa: CSVGPGDEQYF

d_gene: TRBD1
v_gene: TRBV5-4
abundance: .
j_gene: TRBJ1-4
CDR3nt: TGTGCCAGCAGCACAAAAACAGGGGCGCATGAAAAACTGTTTTTT
CDR3aa: CASSTKTGAHEKLFF

d_gene: .
v_gene: TRBV4-1
abundance: .
j_gene: TRBJ2-5
CDR3nt: TGCGCCAGCAGCCTCTCAGGGAGGGAGACCCAGTACTTC
CDR3aa: CASSLSGRETQYF

d_gene: .
v_gene: TRBV19
abundance: .
j_gene: TRBJ1-2
CDR3nt: TGTGCCAGCTCGGACAGTAACTATGGCTACACCTTC
CDR3aa: CASSDSNYGYTF

d_gene: TRBD1
v_gene: TRBV5-1
abundance: .
j_gene: TRBJ1-1
CDR3nt: TGCGCCAGCAGCCACCGACAGGGAGAGTACACTGAAGCTTTCTTT
CDR3aa: CASSHRQGEYTEAFF

d_gene: .
v_gene: TRBV6-5
abundance: .
j_gene: TRBJ2-7
CDR3nt: TGTGCCAGCAGTTACTCGAGGGGGGATCTCTACGAGCAGTACTTC
CDR3aa: CASSYSRGDLYEQYF

d_gene: .
v_gene: TRBV10-3
abundance: .
j_gene: TRBJ2-4
CDR3nt: TGTGCCATCAGTGAGGGGGGCGGGGGCGGCAACATTCAGTACTTC
CDR3aa: CAISEGGGGGNIQYF

d_gene: .
v_gene: TRBV10-3
abundance: .
j_gene: TRBJ2-1
CDR3nt: TGTGCCATCGGGGCGGGGAGAGATGAGCAGTTCTTC
CDR3aa: CAIGAGRDEQFF

d_gene: .
v_gene: TRBV5-4
abundance: .
j_gene: TRBJ2-3
CDR3nt: .
CDR3aa: CASSLRFGGTNTDTQYF

d_gene: .
v_gene: TRBV19
abundance: .
j_gene: TRBJ2-2
CDR3nt: TGTGCCAGTAGTATCAACCCCACGTCCACCGGGGAGCTGTTTTTT
CDR3aa: CASSINPTSTGELFF

d_gene: TRBD2
v_gene: TRBV5-1
abundance: .
j_gene: TRBJ2-3
CDR3nt: TGCGCCAGCAGCGTACCTAGCGGGGGGAGCACAGATACGCAGTATTTT
CDR3aa: CASSVPSGGSTDTQYF

d_gene: .
v_gene: TRBV25-1
abundance: .
j_gene: TRBJ1-2
CDR3nt: TGTGCCAGCAGCCTAGGGCGGTCTGTACGTGGCTACACCTTC
CDR3aa: CASSLGRSVRGYTF

d_gene: .
v_gene: TRBV10-3
abundance: .
j_gene: TRBJ1-1
CDR3nt: TGTGCCATCAGTGAGTCGATGTTGGACACCTCTCTCTTT
CDR3aa: CAISESMLDTSLF

d_gene: TRBD1
v_gene: TRBV29-1
abundance: .
j_gene: TRBJ2-7
CDR3nt: TGCAGCGTTGCCCCCGGGACAGGGTCGGGCGAGCAGTACTTC
CDR3aa: CSVAPGTGSGEQYF

d_gene: .
v_gene: TRBV7-2
abundance: .
j_gene: TRBJ2-2
CDR3nt: TGTGCCAGCAGCTTGAGTGGGGACACCGGGGAGCTGTTTTTT
CDR3aa: CASSLSGDTGELFF

d_gene: TRBD1
v_gene: TRBV30
abundance: once
j_gene: TRBJ2-3
CDR3nt: TGTGCCTGGAGTGAGGGGCTGGACAGGACAATCACAGATACGCAGTATTTT
CDR3aa: CAWSEGLDRTITDTQYF

d_gene: TRBD1
v_gene: TRBV6-1
abundance: .
j_gene: TRBJ1-6
CDR3nt: TGTGCCAGCAGTGAAGTTAAGGGGGCTAATTCACCCCTCCACTTT
CDR3aa: CASSEVKGANSPLHF

d_gene: .
v_gene: TRBV4-3
abundance: .
j_gene: TRBJ2-2
CDR3nt: TGCGCCAGCAGCCAAGAACGAGGCAGGGCCACCGGGGAGCTGTTTTTT
CDR3aa: CASSQERGRATGELFF

d_gene: TRBD2
v_gene: TRBV5-1
abundance: .
j_gene: TRBJ2-1
CDR3nt: TGCGCCAGCAGCGGAAGGACTAGCGGGGGGAACTCCTACAATGAGCAGTTCTTC
CDR3aa: CASSGRTSGGNSYNEQFF

d_gene: .
v_gene: TRBV15
abundance: .
j_gene: TRBJ1-5
CDR3nt: TGTGCCACCAGCAGAGCCCCGGGGATGGGATATCAGCCCCAGCATTTT
CDR3aa: CATSRAPGMGYQPQHF

d_gene: TRBD1
v_gene: TRBV27
abundance: once
j_gene: TRBJ1-1
CDR3nt: TGTGCCAGCAGTTTCCAGACAGGGCGGAACACTGAAGCTTTCTTT
CDR3aa: CASSFQTGRNTEAFF

d_gene: TRBD2
v_gene: TRBV30
abundance: .
j_gene: TRBJ2-7
CDR3nt: TGTGCCTGGAGTGTAAGCGGGGGGTCAGGCGAGCAGTACTTC
CDR3aa: CAWSVSGGSGEQYF

d_gene: .
v_gene: TRBV5-4
abundance: .
j_gene: TRBJ2-6
CDR3nt: TGTGCCAGCAGCCCCGTCGGGGTACCCAACGTCCTGACTTTC
CDR3aa: CASSPVGVPNVLTF

d_gene: TRBD1
v_gene: TRBV4-1
abundance: .
j_gene: TRBJ2-4
CDR3nt: TGCGCCAGCAGCCAAGTTGCATTGGCGGGACAGGGGAAGAGATACTTC
CDR3aa: CASSQVALAGQGKRYF

d_gene: TRBD1
v_gene: TRBV7-8
abundance: once
j_gene: TRBJ1-1
CDR3nt: TGTGCCAGCAGCTCCCGACAGGGGAGAACTGAAGCTTTCTTT
CDR3aa: CASSSRQGRTEAFF

d_gene: TRBD1
v_gene: TRBV7-3
abundance: .
j_gene: TRBJ2-2
CDR3nt: TGTGCCAGCAGCTTGTCCGCGGGGTCGTCCGGACAGGGAAGAATCGGGGAGCTGTTTTTT
CDR3aa: CASSLSAGSSGQGRIGELFF

d_gene: .
v_gene: TRBV21-1
abundance: .
j_gene: TRBJ2-6
CDR3nt: TGTGCCAGCAGCACCACAGATAAGGTCTCGGGGGCCAACGTCCTGACTTTC
CDR3aa: CASSTTDKVSGANVLTF

d_gene: .
v_gene: TRBV10-2
abundance: .
j_gene: TRBJ2-3
CDR3nt: TGCGCCAGCTTTAGCGCAGATACGCAGTATTTT
CDR3aa: CASFSADTQYF

d_gene: TRBD1
v_gene: TRBV7-2
abundance: .
j_gene: TRBJ1-5
CDR3nt: TGTGCCAGCAGCGTGACAGGGGCCCAGCAGCCCCAGCATTTT
CDR3aa: CASSVTGAQQPQHF

d_gene: TRBD2
v_gene: TRBV5-4
abundance: .
j_gene: TRBJ2-3
CDR3nt: TGTGCCAGCAGCTTGAGAAGCGGGGGGGGAACAGATACGCAGTATTTT
CDR3aa: CASSLRSGGGTDTQYF

d_gene: .
v_gene: TRBV6-1
abundance: .
j_gene: TRBJ1-2
CDR3nt: TGTGCCAGCAGTGTCCGGGACCCGGGCTATGGCTACACCTTC
CDR3aa: CASSVRDPGYGYTF

d_gene: TRBD1
v_gene: TRBV6-1
abundance: .
j_gene: TRBJ2-7
CDR3nt: TGTGCCAGCAGCGTTCGACCGGGACAGCAATACGAGCAGTACTTC
CDR3aa: CASSVRPGQQYEQYF